The 27 T cell receptor beta chains reported below all come from one sample, sequenced in a study of CD8+ T cells in alopecia areata. In each case, RNA was isolated and then reverse transcribed into cDNA as the sequencing template. Here immunoSEQ multiplex PCR was the method, and the copy in TCRdb shows in-frame clones only, minus some. This table has around 210,000 clones, less than 65% appearing once. Noted treatment: oral pan-JAK inhibitor, 5-10 mg twice daily. Here the sequenced sample was CD4+ T cells sorted from blood, taken at week 4, from a patient treated with tofacitinib. The receptors were sampled from a human donor with alopecia areata.

V is TRBV9 and J is TRBJ2-7; 9 bases are shared with TRBD1. Losses at the gene ends were 4 bases for V and 4 bases for J; bases not matched to a gene: 6. Germline CDR1 reads SGDLS; CDR2 reads YYNGEE. The CDR3 length is 14 residues. The CDR3 sequence: CASSLGQGPYEQYF. CDR3 DNA: TGTGCCAGCAGCCTCGGACAGGGGCCTTACGAGCAGTACTTC.

The chain carries TRBV10-3 and TRBJ2-2, with no clear D. The V end was cut by 6 bases, the J end by 4 bases, with 6 bases between. CDR1 and CDR2 (germline): ENHRY, SYGVKD. This CDR3 comprises 12 residues. Written as DNA, the CDR3 is TGTGCCATCAGCCCTCGCACCGGGGAGCTGTTTTTT. Protein product: CAISPRTGELFF.

The chain has TRBV29-1 and TRBJ2-1; the D is unclear. Per germline, CDR1 SQVTM and CDR2 ANQGSEA. Trimming took off 3 bases at V and 5 bases at J, with 11 bases between the two ends. This CDR3 has 13 residues. CDR3 sequence (DNA): TGCAGCGTTGAGGCGGACCTTAACAATGAGCAGTTCTTC. Translated: CSVEADLNNEQFF.

The chain joins TRBV9 to TRBJ2-2; the D gene is possibly TRBD2 (6 bases). CDR1 and CDR2 from the germline V gene are SGDLS and YYNGEE. V was pared by 3 bases and J by 0 bases, with 12 bases between. CDR3 length: 16 amino acids. The CDR3 region is CASSAGGSTNTGELFF. CDR3 DNA: TGTGCCAGCAGCGCCGGAGGGTCAACGAACACCGGGGAGCTGTTTTTT.

This clone was found a few times. This rearrangement joins TRBV4-3 to TRBJ2-2; the match to TRBD2 covers 8 bases. J gave up 6 bases and V 1 base, and 4 bases lay outside the gene matches. This CDR3 has 15 amino acids. Germline assignment: CDR1 LGHNA and CDR2 YSLEER. CDR3 region: CASSQVAGPSGELFF. DNA for the CDR3: TGCGCCAGCAGCCAAGTAGCGGGGCCGTCCGGGGAGCTGTTTTTT.

Written as DNA, the CDR3 is TGTGCCTGGAGTGTTAGGGAGGGGTCACCCCTCCACTTT. Amino acids: CAWSVREGSPLHF. The chain combines TRBV30 with TRBJ1-6; weak D call: TRBD1 (5 bases). Germline V lookup: CDR1 GTSNPN, CDR2 SVGIG (reference sequence). The germline V and J ends were trimmed by 0 bases and 10 bases, with 10 bases remaining between them. This CDR3 is 13 amino acids long.

The chain employs TRBV10-3 and TRBJ2-1; tentatively, D is TRBD2 (5 bases). The germline gives CDR1 ENHRY, CDR2 SYGVKD. The CDR3 loop spans 14 amino acids. Trimming removed 3 bases at V and 5 bases at J, with 11 bases between. The CDR3 nucleotides read TGTGCCATCAGTGATCTGAGGGCGAACAATGAGCAGTTCTTC. Amino acids: CAISDLRANNEQFF.

The gene calls are TRBV23-1 and TRBJ1-6; TRBD1 might be the D (5 bases). TRBV23-1 is annotated as an ORF whose role is uncertain. V gave up 4 bases and J gave up 0 bases, with 10 bases separating them. This CDR3 region has 16 residues. CDR3: CASSRPDSSYNSPLHF. The DNA for the CDR3 is TGCGCCAGCAGTCGTCCAGACAGCTCCTATAATTCACCCCTCCACTTT.

The chain uses TRBV5-6 and TRBJ2-3; D may be TRBD1 (5 bases). The germline gives CDR1 SGHDT, CDR2 YYEEEE. The CDR3 has 13 amino acids. V dropped 4 bases and J dropped 4 bases, with 10 bases sitting between them. Here the CDR3 DNA reads TGTGCCAGCAGCCTAGACAGAGCAGATACGCAGTATTTT. As protein: CASSLDRADTQYF. Looking up the rest from reference TRBV5-6 and TRBJ2-3 gives the full variable domain: DAGVTQSPTHLIKTRGQQVTLRCSPKSGHDTVSWYQQALGQGPQFIFQYYEEEERQRGNFPDRFSGHQFPNYSSELNVNALLLGDSALYLCASSLDRADTQYFGPGTRLTVL.

The rearrangement joins TRBV29-1 to TRBJ2-1, with 12 bases fitting TRBD2. Germline V gene lookup returns CDR1 SQVTM and CDR2 ANQGSEA. The CDR3 length is 15 residues. With V trimmed by 6 bases and J by 7 bases, 10 bases remained unmatched. CDR3 sequence: CSVTLLAGGRNEQFF. The CDR3 nucleotides read TGCAGCGTGACCCTACTAGCGGGGGGCCGGAATGAGCAGTTCTTC.

The V and J genes are TRBV2 and TRBJ2-7; maybe TRBD1 (5 bases). CDR3 length: 14 residues. V lost 4 bases and J 4 bases, leaving 14 bases between the germline ends. Germline-derived CDR1 and CDR2 are SNHLY and FYNNEI. This chain's CDR3 is CASSARPDRYEQYF. DNA for the CDR3: TGTGCCAGCAGTGCCAGACCAGACAGATACGAGCAGTACTTC.

This clone was picked up a small number of times. V gene TRBV7-2 combines with J gene TRBJ2-1; 14 bases map to TRBD2. Trimming cost V 5 bases and J 8 bases; bases outside gene matches: 5. The CDR3 has 15 amino acids. CDR1 is SGHTA and CDR2 is FQGNSA in the germline V gene. CDR3 protein: CASSRTSGGSYEQFF. The CDR3 bases are TGTGCCAGCAGCAGGACTAGCGGGGGGTCCTATGAGCAGTTCTTC.

This clone came up a few times. The genes are TRBV7-3 and TRBJ2-3; D possibly uses TRBD1 or TRBD2 (5 bases each). CDR1 and CDR2 from the germline V gene are SGHTA and FQGTGA. Trimming left V 4 bases short and J 8 bases short, with 7 bases between. The CDR3 covers 11 residues. As DNA, the CDR3 is TGTGCCAGCAGCTCTGGGGGTACGCAGTATTTT. Translated: CASSSGGTQYF.

The chain employs TRBV30 and TRBJ2-1; 7 nucleotides match TRBD1. With V trimmed by 7 bases and J by 7 bases, 7 bases remained unmatched. CDR1 is GTSNPN, CDR2 SVGIG, per germline (reference sequence). This CDR3 contains 12 residues. The CDR3 DNA is TGTGCCTCGGGACAGCCTATTAATGAGCAGTTCTTC. It specifies CASGQPINEQFF.

This chain links TRBV9 with TRBJ1-5; no clear D. Germline V gives CDR1 SGDLS, CDR2 YYNGEE. The CDR3 extends over 13 amino acids. V was cut by 2 bases and J by 7 bases, with 10 bases left in between. This chain's CDR3 is CASSVAPLQPQHF. The CDR3 nucleotides read TGTGCCAGCAGCGTGGCTCCCCTACAGCCCCAGCATTTT. Full variable domain (missing parts from reference TRBV9 and TRBJ1-5): DSGVTQTPKHLITATGQRVTLRCSPRSGDLSVYWYQQSLDQGLQFLIQYYNGEERAKGNILERFSAQQFPDLHSELNLSSLELGDSALYFCASSVAPLQPQHFGDGTRLSIL.

The chain joins TRBV5-6 to TRBJ2-1; tentatively, D is TRBD2 (5 bases). Looked up from germline, CDR1 is SGHDT and CDR2 is YYEEEE. V gave up 4 bases and J gave up 5 bases, with 22 bases separating them. The CDR3 is 17 amino acids. This CDR3 is CASSAPRGSGTDNEQFF. CDR3 DNA: TGTGCCAGCAGCGCCCCCCGGGGTTCAGGAACCGACAATGAGCAGTTCTTC.

This clone was detected a few times. The CDR3, as DNA: TGTGCCAGCAGCCCGGGACTGATTAATTCACCCCTCCACTTT. Encoded protein: CASSPGLINSPLHF. The V and J genes are TRBV7-9 and TRBJ1-6; the D gene is possibly TRBD1 (5 bases). Germline values: CDR1 SEHNR, CDR2 FQNEAQ (reference sequence). The CDR3 is made up of 14 amino acids. V was pared by 5 bases and J by 6 bases, with 11 bases between.

The chain is built from TRBV4-1 and TRBJ1-1; 8 bases agree with TRBD1. This CDR3 has 13 amino acids. Losses at the gene ends were 2 bases for V and 7 bases for J; bases not matched to a gene: 3. The germline V gene has CDR1 MGHRA and CDR2 YSYEKL. The CDR3: CASSQTGGDEAFF. CDR3 nucleotide sequence: TGCGCCAGCAGCCAAACAGGGGGGGATGAAGCTTTCTTT.

This clone has more than one count but fewer than ten. V is TRBV5-4 and J is TRBJ2-1, with unresolved D. Germline V gives CDR1 SGHNT, CDR2 YYREEE (reference sequence). Trimming pared 0 bases from V and 1 base from J, leaving 8 bases between. The CDR3 loop spans 15 amino acids. CDR3 sequence reads: CASSLDAGSYNEQFF. CDR3 DNA sequence: TGTGCCAGCAGCTTGGATGCAGGTTCCTACAATGAGCAGTTCTTC.

The V call is TRBV30, the J call TRBJ2-3; TRBD2 aligns across 10 bases. Trimming cost V 6 bases and J 2 bases; bases outside gene matches: 8. There are 15 residues in the CDR3. CDR1 and CDR2 (germline): GTSNPN, SVGIG (reference sequence). The CDR3 sequence is CACTKRGGLTDTQYF. The CDR3 nucleotides read TGTGCCTGTACCAAGCGGGGGGGCCTCACAGATACGCAGTATTTT.

The sample holds a few counts of this clone. This chain uses TRBV6-6 with TRBJ1-4; no reliable D call. Trimming stripped 0 bases from V and 7 bases from J, with 9 bases between. CDR1 and CDR2 (germline): MNHNY, SVGAGI (reference sequence). This CDR3 comprises 14 residues. CDR3 nucleotide sequence: TGTGCCAGCAGTTACTCGGAGGGAGGTGAAAAACTGTTTTTT. This gives the protein CASSYSEGGEKLFF.

The genes are TRBV7-3 and TRBJ2-3; D ambiguous. Per the germline V gene, CDR1 is SGHTA and CDR2 is FQGTGA. The CDR3 has 11 residues. Trimming pared 5 bases from V and 0 bases from J, leaving 0 bases between. The CDR3 sequence is CASSSTDTQYF. The CDR3 DNA sequence: TGTGCCAGCAGCAGCACAGATACGCAGTATTTT.

J is TRBJ2-1 and V is TRBV2; D is unresolved. V lost 7 bases and J lost 8, with 9 bases in between. From germline, CDR1 is SNHLY and CDR2 FYNNEI. There are 11 residues in the CDR3. CDR3 nucleotide sequence: TGTGCCAGCAAGGAGATCTATGAGCAGTTCTTC. It yields the protein CASKEIYEQFF.

This clone was found once. The rearrangement links TRBV5-1 to TRBJ2-5; no reliable D call. Germline lookup yields CDR1 SGHRS and CDR2 YFSETQ. This CDR3 spans 15 amino acids. V shed 4 bases and J shed 3 bases, with 16 bases lying between them. The CDR3 spells CASSRWQNPEETQYF. The CDR3 nucleotides read TGCGCCAGCAGCCGCTGGCAGAACCCCGAAGAGACCCAGTACTTC.

V usage is TRBV19 and J usage is TRBJ2-2, with TRBD2 identical over 14 bases. This CDR3 spans 18 amino acids. CDR1 LNHDA and CDR2 SQIVND come from the germline V gene (reference sequence). J was trimmed by 1 base and V by 3 bases; bases with no gene match: 4. The CDR3 DNA is TGTGCCAGTAGTATTTCGGGACTAGCGGGGGAGAACACCGGGGAGCTGTTTTTT. Its translation is CASSISGLAGENTGELFF.

The J gene is TRBJ1-6, the V gene TRBV19, with 7 bases matching TRBD1. The CDR3 covers 15 residues. Losses at the gene ends were 5 bases for V and 10 bases for J; bases not matched to a gene: 11. Germline V gives CDR1 LNHDA, CDR2 SQIVND (reference sequence). The CDR3 DNA sequence: TGTGCCAGTAGTGCACAGGGGTTCGCAAGCTCACCCCTCCACTTT. Its translation is CASSAQGFASSPLHF.

This clone was seen only once. The chain has TRBV29-1 and TRBJ2-5; no clear D. With 2 bases removed from V and 5 bases from J, the gap between germline ends came to 12 bases. The CDR3 runs 13 residues. Germline V gene lookup returns CDR1 SQVTM and CDR2 ANQGSEA. CDR3 protein: CSVEKGMGETQYF. CDR3 bases: TGCAGCGTTGAAAAGGGTATGGGCGAGACCCAGTACTTC.